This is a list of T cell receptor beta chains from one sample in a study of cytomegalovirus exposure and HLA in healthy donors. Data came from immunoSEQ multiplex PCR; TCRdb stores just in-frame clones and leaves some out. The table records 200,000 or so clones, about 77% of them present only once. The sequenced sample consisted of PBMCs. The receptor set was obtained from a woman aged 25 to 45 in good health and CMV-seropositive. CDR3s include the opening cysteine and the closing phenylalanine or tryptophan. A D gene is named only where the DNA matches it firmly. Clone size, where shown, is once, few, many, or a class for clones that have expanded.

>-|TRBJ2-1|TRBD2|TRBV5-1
CASRNRTSGRDNEQFF
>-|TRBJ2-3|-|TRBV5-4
CASSSPKQKTDTQYF
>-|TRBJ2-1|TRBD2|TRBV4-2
CASSQDWPAGPNNEQFF
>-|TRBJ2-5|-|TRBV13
CASSFRGASETQYF
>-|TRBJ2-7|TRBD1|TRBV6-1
CASPDRDRGTYEQYF
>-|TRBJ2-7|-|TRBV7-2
CASSSRYEQYF
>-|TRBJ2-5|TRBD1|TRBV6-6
CASSLDRAWETQYF
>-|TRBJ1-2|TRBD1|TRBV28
CASKKPGQNYGYTF
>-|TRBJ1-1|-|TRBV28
CASSTTGENTEAFF
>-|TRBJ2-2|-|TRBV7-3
CASSSQGNRRAGELFF
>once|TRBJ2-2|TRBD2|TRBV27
CASTLISPREGAGELFF
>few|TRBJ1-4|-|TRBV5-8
CASSLRSQRNEKLFF
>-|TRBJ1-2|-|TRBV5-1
CASSLLGGNGYTF
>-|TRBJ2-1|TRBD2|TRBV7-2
CASSLGLAGAYNEQFF
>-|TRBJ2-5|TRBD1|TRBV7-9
CASSLAGGSRTQYF
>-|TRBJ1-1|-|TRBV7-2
CASSPILRDTEAFF
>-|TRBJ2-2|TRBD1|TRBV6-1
CASSGQGAGELFF
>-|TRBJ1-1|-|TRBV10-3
CAISESERGKSEAFF
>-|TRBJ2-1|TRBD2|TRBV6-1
CASSETLTGGVVNEQFF
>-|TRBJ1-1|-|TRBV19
CASSLLQGMAFF
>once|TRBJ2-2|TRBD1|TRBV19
CASMRGLGELFF
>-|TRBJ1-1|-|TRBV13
CASTLNTASPNLFF
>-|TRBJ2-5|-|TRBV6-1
CASSENWASETQYF
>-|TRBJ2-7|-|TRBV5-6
CASSWPSYEQYF
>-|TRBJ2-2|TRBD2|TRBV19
CASSPLGRTNTGELFF
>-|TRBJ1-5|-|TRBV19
CASGGQNSNQPQHF
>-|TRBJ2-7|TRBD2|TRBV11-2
CASSRGRVYEQYF
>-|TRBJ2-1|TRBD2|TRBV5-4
CASAPDLGLEGDEQFF
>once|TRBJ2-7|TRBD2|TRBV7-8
CASSFRASGSDEQYF
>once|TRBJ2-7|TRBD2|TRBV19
CASSTGLADSYEQYF
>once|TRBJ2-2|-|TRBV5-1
CASSLDGGPGELFF
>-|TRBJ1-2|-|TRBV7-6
CASSLAITIGGFTF
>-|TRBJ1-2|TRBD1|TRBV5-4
CASSLAAGTDNYGYTF
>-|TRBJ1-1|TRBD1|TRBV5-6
CASSAGTGTNTEAFF
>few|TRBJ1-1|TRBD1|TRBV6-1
CASSVIRGQGANTEAFF
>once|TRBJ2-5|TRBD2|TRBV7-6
CASSLGQGLAFQETQYF
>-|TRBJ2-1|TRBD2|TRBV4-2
CASSPGATLAGLYNEQFF
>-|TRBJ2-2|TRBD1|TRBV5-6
CASSLGPGQGILGTGELFF
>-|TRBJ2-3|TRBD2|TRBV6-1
CASSPSGTRDTQYF
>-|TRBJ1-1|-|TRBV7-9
CASSLAGSSEAFF
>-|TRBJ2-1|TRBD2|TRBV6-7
CASSGRVSYNEQFF
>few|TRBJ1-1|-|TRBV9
CASSVVKEAFF
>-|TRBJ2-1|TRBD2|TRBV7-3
CASSSGLGNEQFF
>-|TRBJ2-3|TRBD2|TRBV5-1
CASSPTLAGGSTDTQYF
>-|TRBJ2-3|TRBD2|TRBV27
CASLRVAGASTDTQYF
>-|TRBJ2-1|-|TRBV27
CASSPARMAYNEQFF
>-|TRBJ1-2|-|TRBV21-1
CASSKGYWGPNYGYTF
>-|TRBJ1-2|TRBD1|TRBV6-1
CASRRYQQGAYGYTF
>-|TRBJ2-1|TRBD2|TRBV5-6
CASTGTSGFTEQFF
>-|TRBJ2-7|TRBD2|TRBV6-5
CASRAGLAGDYEQYF
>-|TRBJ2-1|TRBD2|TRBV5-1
CASSLALAGYNEQFF
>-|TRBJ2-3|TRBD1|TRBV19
CASNPGTGFVYNTQYF
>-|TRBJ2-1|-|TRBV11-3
CASSLNWGLYNEQFF
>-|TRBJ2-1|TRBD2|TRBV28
CASSQAGGYNEQFF
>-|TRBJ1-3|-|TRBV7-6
CASSPSAGRISGNTIYF
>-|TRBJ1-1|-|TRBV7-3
CASSLTGLGTEAFF